This T cell receptor (beta chain) was found in a study of early T cells in non-severe SARS-CoV-2 infection (dated by TCRdb to the early 2020s). As for the study more broadly: Because TCR sequencing relied on bulk RNA taken from unsorted whole blood, pairing of alpha and beta chains was not possible.

To prepare the library, 5' RACE was applied. The run used a NextSeq 500. The TCR library protocol attached unique molecular identifiers to individual cDNA molecules to correct for sequencing error and PCR bias. Sequencing covered both TCR alpha and beta chains, and within each sample the abundances of alpha and beta sequences were tightly co-correlated. The paper's data handling went like this. V gene, J gene and CDR3 annotation of TCR sequences was performed with Decombinator V4. Expanded TCRs were defined as changing significantly between any two time points under a Poisson model with p below 0.0001. TCR abundances were normalised to the total number of TCRs sequenced per sample and were expressed as counts per million. TRAV1-2 paired with TRAJ12, TRAJ20 or TRAJ33 defined MAIT TCRs, while TRAV10 paired with TRAJ18 defined iNKT TCRs. VDJdb, accessed 1 November 2021, was searched for CMV, EBV and SARS-CoV-2 annotated TCRs, excluding TCRs annotated for multiple antigens. Through fastp at Q25 and MiXCR, TCRdb rebuilt clones from the public reads, retaining in-frame beta chains. Rows are combined by CDR3 protein, so each entry shows the most common genes and DNA. None of the V and J calls come from the authors' own analysis; TCRdb made them. The sample table records about 71,000 distinct CDR3 sequences; roughly 12% of these occur just once. 2.7% of the sample is taken by the ten largest.

Results the study describes overall, beyond this receptor: VDJdb matching was skewed toward anti-spike CD8 responses and likely underestimated virus-specific expansions by missing private and CD4 specificities.

A word on this clonotype: The antigen this receptor binds is unknown. The record has no base qualities; no much larger clone is one base away.

This was a case-control study nested in a cohort of healthcare workers in London, UK, who had nasopharyngeal swab PCR tests and blood samples taken every week. Healthcare workers were enrolled in the week of the UK lockdown, from 23 to 31 March 2020, and were followed every week for up to roughly 15 weeks. V lost 5 bases and J lost 6 bases; the stretch between them is 10 bases long. The germline V gene provides CDR1 KGHDR and CDR2 SFDVKD. The CDR3 numbers 13 residues from cysteine through phenylalanine. Only the CDR3 part of the read is kept: 39 bases, read in frame from the first base. The sequencing here drew on whole blood, taken at baseline. This clonotype was sampled from an adult who was a healthcare worker with PCR-confirmed SARS-CoV-2 infection or an uninfected control (not recorded which). In this chain, TRBV24-1 is recombined with TRBJ1-5, with a tentative D gene TRBD1 over 5 matching bases. CDR3 reads: CATSVQGSQPQHF. At the DNA level, the sequence is TGTGCCACCAGTGTCCAGGGCAGTCAGCCCCAGCATTTT.